The 3 T cell receptor beta chains given below trace back to one sample, sequenced in a study of Ad26.COV2.S vaccination and SARS-CoV-2 variants. The data were produced by immunoSEQ multiplex PCR, yet TCRdb's version contains in-frame clones alone and is incomplete. This sample has about 680,000 clones; 70% to 90% occur once, and the top ten carry over 1.3%. Described treatment: around 19 received Ad26.COV2.S at low or high dose, single or two shots; about 5 received placebo; per-sample allocation not given. Sample collection was performed on day 63 after the first vaccine or placebo injection. The specimen comprised peripheral blood, sampled in a trial of Ad26.COV2.S vaccine versus placebo. Every receptor here comes from a person between 18 and 59 years old who received the Ad26.COV2.S COVID-19 vaccine or a placebo.

The rearrangement uses TRBV7-9 and TRBJ2-5; no firm D call. Germline-derived CDR1 and CDR2 are SEHNR and FQNEAQ (reference sequence). The CDR3 runs to 14 residues. Trimming pared 2 bases from V and 1 base from J, leaving 8 bases between. For the CDR3, the DNA is TGTGCCAGCAGCTTACCGACCCTCCAAGAGACCCAGTACTTC. Residues: CASSLPTLQETQYF.

The chain is built from TRBV9 and TRBJ2-7, with D possibly called TRBD1 or TRBD2 (5 bases each). The CDR3 spans 15 residues. The V and J ends lost 0 bases and 3 bases respectively, with 13 bases between them. Germline CDR1 and CDR2: SGDLS and YYNGEE. The CDR3 loop reads CASSVDGASFYEQYF. The CDR3 nucleotides read TGTGCCAGCAGCGTAGACGGGGCCAGCTTCTACGAGCAGTACTTC.

The sample holds one count of this clone. The rearrangement joins TRBV7-9 to TRBJ2-7, with D uncertain. The CDR3 consists of 12 residues. The V gene's germline CDR1 is SEHNR and CDR2 FQNEAQ (reference sequence). V lost 3 bases to trimming and J lost 3 bases, with 6 bases between them. The CDR3 nucleotides read TGTGCCAGCAGCTTCGCGCACTACGAGCAGTACTTC. Its protein is CASSFAHYEQYF.